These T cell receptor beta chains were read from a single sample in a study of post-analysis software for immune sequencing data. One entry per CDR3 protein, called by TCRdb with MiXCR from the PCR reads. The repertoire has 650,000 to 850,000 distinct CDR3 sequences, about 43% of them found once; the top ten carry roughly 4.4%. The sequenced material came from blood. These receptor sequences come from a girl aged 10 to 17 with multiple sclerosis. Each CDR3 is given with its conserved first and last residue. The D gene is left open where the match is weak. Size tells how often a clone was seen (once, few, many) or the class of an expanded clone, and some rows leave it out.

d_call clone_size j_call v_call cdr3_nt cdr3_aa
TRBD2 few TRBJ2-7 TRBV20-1 TGCAGTGCTAGTGCGCTAGCGGGAGGGCCCTACGAGCAGTACTTC CSASALAGGPYEQYF
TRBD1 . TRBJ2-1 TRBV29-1 TGCAGCGGCCTCCGCGGGACAGGGGGCTACAATGAACAGTTCTTC CSGLRGTGGYNEQFF
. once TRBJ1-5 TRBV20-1 TGCAGTGCTAGAGACAGGTACAATCAGCCCCAGCATTTT CSARDRYNQPQHF
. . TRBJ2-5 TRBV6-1 TGTGCCAGCAGTGATTTTGGCAGGGGGGCTCAAGAGACCCAGTACTTC CASSDFGRGAQETQYF
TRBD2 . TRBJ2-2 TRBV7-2 TGTGCCAGCAGCAGCCGACTAGCGGGAGCCGGGGAGCTGTTTTTT CASSSRLAGAGELFF
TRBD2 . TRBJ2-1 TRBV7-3 TGTGCCAGCAGCCCACTCCCCATAGCGGGAGTAATGAATGAGCAGTTCTTC CASSPLPIAGVMNEQFF
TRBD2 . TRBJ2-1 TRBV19 TGTGCCAGTAGTGGGACTAGCGGGAGGCACGGGGGGAATGAGCAGTTCTTC CASSGTSGRHGGNEQFF
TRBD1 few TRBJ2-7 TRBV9 TGTGCCAGCAGCGCCTCGACAGGGGGCACCGAGCAGTACTTC CASSASTGGTEQYF
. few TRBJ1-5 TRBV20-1 TGCAGTGTCGCCGGGGGGGCCGGCGCGAATCAGCCCCAGCATTTT CSVAGGAGANQPQHF
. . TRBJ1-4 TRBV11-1 TGTGCCAGCAGCCGTGGGGACCTCGCAACTAATGAAAAACCGTTTTTT CASSRGDLATNEKPFF
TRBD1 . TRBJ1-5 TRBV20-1 TGCAGTGCTAGACCTCCAAGACAGGGCGCGTATAGCAATCAGCCCCAGCATTTT CSARPPRQGAYSNQPQHF
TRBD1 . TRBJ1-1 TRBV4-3 TGCGCCAGCAGCCAACCGGGACAGAAAAACACTGAAGCTTTCTTT CASSQPGQKNTEAFF
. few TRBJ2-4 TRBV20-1 TGCAGTGCGCGATCCAGGGCTGGCATTCAGTACTTC CSARSRAGIQYF
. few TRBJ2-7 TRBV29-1 TGCAGCGCAAGGGGGGTGACAGGGCCACCCTACGAGCAGTACTTC CSARGVTGPPYEQYF
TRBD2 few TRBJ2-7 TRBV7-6 TGTGCCAGCAGCCCCCGGACTAGCGGGAGAGGCTACGAGCAGTACTTC CASSPRTSGRGYEQYF
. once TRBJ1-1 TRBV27 TGTGCCAGCAGTTTTCTCGGGGGGAACACTGAAGCTTTCTTT CASSFLGGNTEAFF
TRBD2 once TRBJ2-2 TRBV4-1 TGCGCCGGCAGCAAAACCGGGACTAGCGGGATTGGAACCGGGGAGCTGTTTTTT CAGSKTGTSGIGTGELFF